Sequencing of this T cell receptor beta chain was carried out in a study of blood T cells in healthy people across ages (dated by TCRdb to the mid-2010s). The study in broad terms: In model experiments, roughly one uniquely barcoded TCR beta cDNA molecule per two T cells was captured by template switching. Using deep sequencing normalized with unique cDNA molecular identifiers, the study measured how TCR beta repertoire diversity changes with age. Four age groups were formed from the donors: young (average roughly 16 years), middle-aged (approximately 40), aged (about 68) and long-lived (around 82). To avoid experimental bias, donors of different ages were distributed randomly across sequencing lanes. The study analyzed two additional independent replicas of 1 million unique cDNA reads from the same blood draw for two donors, one aged 18 to 29 and one aged 80 or older. Findings and caveats that apply to the study as a whole: The CMV infection status of donors was not known, potentially confounding age-related changes in expanded clonotypes. Estimates of total diversity based on one million sequenced T cells were regarded as lower bounds and as underestimates. Compared with the aged group, the long-lived group had more naive CD4+ T cells, fewer expanded clones and increased TCR diversity, suggesting age selection. As age increased, observed TCR beta diversity per million T cells dropped in a roughly linear way, and a significant reduction was already evident by age 40. The percentage of naive T cells measured by flow cytometry correlated strongly with observed TCR beta diversity. Conclusive comparison of naive and antigen-experienced compartments was prevented by the profiling of bulk unsorted PBMCs.

From the germline V gene (reference sequence), CDR1 is DFQATT and CDR2 is SNEGSKA. The germline V end is reduced by 4 bases and the J end by 6 bases; junction bases left unmatched: 4. From cysteine to phenylalanine, the CDR3 is 13 amino acids long. Only CDR3 DNA is held: 39 bases, read in frame from base 1. Concerning this clonotype: The target of this receptor is not known. One base away there is no much larger clone; base qualities are not given.

The donors were 40 or so Caucasian individuals from Russia, aged 6 to 90 years, who were systemically healthy. About 10 milliliters of peripheral blood were drawn from each donor into EDTA-treated Vacutainer tubes. Ficoll-Paque density-gradient centrifugation was used to isolate PBMCs, with at least 6.5 million per sample. Trizol reagent was used to extract total RNA from PBMCs, with at least 5.5 micrograms per sample. Naive CD45RAhigh/CD27high T cell percentages were measured by flow cytometry on a PBMC aliquot from every donor. Receptor libraries were prepared by 5' RACE. The reads were generated on an Illumina HiSeq 2500. A second PCR of about 7 to 12 cycles was performed with a sample-barcoded 5' primer and a J-beta primer mix. Each TCR beta cDNA molecule received a unique molecular identifier from a template-switch 5' adaptor carrying 12 random nucleotides. At least 2.5 million CDR3-containing paired-end reads were obtained from each sample. All of the RNA was converted into first-strand cDNA using the Mint cDNA synthesis kit, with a TRBC-specific oligonucleotide serving as the primer. All cDNA was treated with uracil-DNA glycosylase and then went through a first 18-cycle PCR with the universal primers M1SS and BC2_uni_R. In the authors' own workflow: For normalization, 1 million high-quality reads were randomly selected from each sample, with every read carrying a distinct molecular identifier. Instead of being binned into consensus sequences, reads with shared molecular identifiers were discarded. MiTCR, run with a Q25 quality threshold and the strictest error-elimination algorithm, handled CDR3 identification, clonotype clustering and error correction. Lower-bound total TCR beta diversity was estimated with a nonparametric unseen species model using Euler transformation. TCRdb reworked the public reads: Q25 trimming with fastp, MiXCR clone assembly, productive beta chains retained. One record per CDR3 amino acid sequence lists the most common genes and DNA. In this record, the V and J calls reflect TCRdb's handling and not the investigators' own analysis. This sample lists about 1,800,000 distinct CDR3 sequences; about 30% were detected once. The top ten constitute 6.5% to 8.5% of the sample.

Sequenced input: blood. This clonotype was sampled from a woman in her twenties or thirties in good health. The V and J segments used are TRBV20-1 and TRBJ2-3, with 10 central nucleotides matching TRBD2. The CDR3 region reads CSATLAGEDTQYF. The DNA sequence is TGCAGTGCTACGCTAGCGGGAGAGGATACGCAGTATTTT.